This T cell receptor beta chain was captured by sequencing in a study of shared clonotypes between healthy human individuals. The overall study: Per donor, CD8 memory used one plate, CD8 naive used two, CD4 memory used three and CD4 naive used three.

Details on this clone: Its target is not known.

Splitting of each subset's genomic DNA was done evenly across several immunoSEQ plates. The repertoire was sequenced with immunoSEQ multiplex PCR; TCRdb's copy has only in-frame clones and lacks some. The sample gives about 300,000 clones, about 74% of which show up once; 10% to 13% is in the top ten. Study observations and caveats: Read depth was anticipated to influence clonotype sharing among donors.

Donors included only healthy HIV-negative adults lacking recent acute infections or vaccinations. Trimming removed 7 bases from V and 0 bases from J, with 11 bases in between. The length of the CDR3 is 14 residues. Germline V gene sequence: CDR1 SGHRS, CDR2 YFSETQ. The sample taken for sequencing was memory CD4+ T cells sorted from blood. Described subset: CD45RA-negative fraction. The J gene is TRBJ2-1, the V gene TRBV5-1, with D possibly being TRBD2 (5 bases). The sequence was obtained from a man aged 25-45 years in good health. CDR3 loop: CASGSGVSYNEQFF. The CDR3 DNA reads as TGCGCCAGCGGGAGCGGAGTCTCCTACAATGAGCAGTTCTTC.